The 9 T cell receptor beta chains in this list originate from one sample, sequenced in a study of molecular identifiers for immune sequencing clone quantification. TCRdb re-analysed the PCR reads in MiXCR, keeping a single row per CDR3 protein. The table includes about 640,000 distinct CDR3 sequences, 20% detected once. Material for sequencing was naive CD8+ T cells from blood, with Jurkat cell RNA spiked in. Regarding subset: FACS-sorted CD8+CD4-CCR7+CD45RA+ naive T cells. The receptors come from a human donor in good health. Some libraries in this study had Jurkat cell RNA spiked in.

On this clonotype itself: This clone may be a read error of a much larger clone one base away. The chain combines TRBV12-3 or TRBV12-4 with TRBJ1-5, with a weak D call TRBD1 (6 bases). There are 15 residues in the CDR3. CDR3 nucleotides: TGTGCCAGCAGTGCCGGGACATATAGCAGTCAGCCCCAGCATTTT. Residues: CASSAGTYSSQPQHF.

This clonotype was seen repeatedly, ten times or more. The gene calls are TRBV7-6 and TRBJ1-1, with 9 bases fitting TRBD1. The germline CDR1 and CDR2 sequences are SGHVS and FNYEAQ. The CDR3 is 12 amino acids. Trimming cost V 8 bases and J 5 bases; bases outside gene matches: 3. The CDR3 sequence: CASGQGMTEAFF. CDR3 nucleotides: TGTGCCAGCGGACAGGGGATGACTGAAGCTTTCTTT.

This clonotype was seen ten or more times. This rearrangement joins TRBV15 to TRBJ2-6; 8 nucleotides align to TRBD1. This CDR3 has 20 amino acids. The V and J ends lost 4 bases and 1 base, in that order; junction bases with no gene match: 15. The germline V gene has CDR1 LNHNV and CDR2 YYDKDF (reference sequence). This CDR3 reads CATSKSTGTGVFSGANVLTF. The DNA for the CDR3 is TGTGCCACCAGCAAGTCAACCGGGACAGGAGTTTTTTCTGGGGCCAACGTCCTGACTTTC.

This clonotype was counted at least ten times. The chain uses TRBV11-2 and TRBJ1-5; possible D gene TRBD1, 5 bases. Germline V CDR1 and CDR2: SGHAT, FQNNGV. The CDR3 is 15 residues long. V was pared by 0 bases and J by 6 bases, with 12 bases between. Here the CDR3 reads CASSLEGPGSQPQHF. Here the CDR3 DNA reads TGTGCCAGCAGCTTAGAGGGGCCAGGGAGTCAGCCCCAGCATTTT.

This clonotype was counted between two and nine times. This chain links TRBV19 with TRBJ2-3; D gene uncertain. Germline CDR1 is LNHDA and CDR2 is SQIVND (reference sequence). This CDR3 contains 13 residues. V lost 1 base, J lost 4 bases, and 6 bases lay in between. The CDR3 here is CASSIVQPDTQYF. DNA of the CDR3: TGTGCCAGTAGTATAGTTCAGCCAGATACGCAGTATTTT. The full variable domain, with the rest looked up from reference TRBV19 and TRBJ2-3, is DGGITQSPKYLFRKEGQNVTLSCEQNLNHDAMYWYRQDPGQGLRLIYYSQIVNDFQKGDIAEGYSVSREKKESFPLTVTSAQKNPTAFYLCASSIVQPDTQYFGPGTRLTVL.

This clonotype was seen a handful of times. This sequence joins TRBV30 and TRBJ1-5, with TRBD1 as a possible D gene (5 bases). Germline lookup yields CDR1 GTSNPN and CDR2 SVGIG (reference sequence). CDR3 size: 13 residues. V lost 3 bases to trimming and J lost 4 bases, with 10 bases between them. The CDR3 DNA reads TGTGCCTGGAGCGTTACAGGAAATCAGCCCCAGCATTTT. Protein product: CAWSVTGNQPQHF.

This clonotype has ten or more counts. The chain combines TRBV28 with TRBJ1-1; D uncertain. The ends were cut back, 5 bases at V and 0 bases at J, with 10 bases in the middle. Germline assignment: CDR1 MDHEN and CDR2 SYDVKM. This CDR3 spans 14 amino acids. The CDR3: CASSLERVNTEAFF. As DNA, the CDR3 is TGTGCCAGCAGTCTAGAGCGGGTGAACACTGAAGCTTTCTTT.

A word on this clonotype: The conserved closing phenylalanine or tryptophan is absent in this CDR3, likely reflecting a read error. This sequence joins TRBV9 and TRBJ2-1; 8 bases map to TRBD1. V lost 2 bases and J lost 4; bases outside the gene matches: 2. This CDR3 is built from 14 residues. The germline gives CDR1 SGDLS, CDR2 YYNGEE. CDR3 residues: CASSVGTGYNEQFL. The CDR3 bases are TGTGCCAGCAGCGTCGGGACAGGTTACAATGAGCAGTTCCTC.

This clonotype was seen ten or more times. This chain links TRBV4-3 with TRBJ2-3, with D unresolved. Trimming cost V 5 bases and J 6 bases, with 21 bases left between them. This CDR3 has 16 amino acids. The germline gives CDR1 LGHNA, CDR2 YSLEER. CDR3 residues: CASSSAYALYTDTQYF. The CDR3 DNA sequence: TGCGCCAGCAGCAGCGCGTATGCACTGTATACCGATACGCAGTATTTT.